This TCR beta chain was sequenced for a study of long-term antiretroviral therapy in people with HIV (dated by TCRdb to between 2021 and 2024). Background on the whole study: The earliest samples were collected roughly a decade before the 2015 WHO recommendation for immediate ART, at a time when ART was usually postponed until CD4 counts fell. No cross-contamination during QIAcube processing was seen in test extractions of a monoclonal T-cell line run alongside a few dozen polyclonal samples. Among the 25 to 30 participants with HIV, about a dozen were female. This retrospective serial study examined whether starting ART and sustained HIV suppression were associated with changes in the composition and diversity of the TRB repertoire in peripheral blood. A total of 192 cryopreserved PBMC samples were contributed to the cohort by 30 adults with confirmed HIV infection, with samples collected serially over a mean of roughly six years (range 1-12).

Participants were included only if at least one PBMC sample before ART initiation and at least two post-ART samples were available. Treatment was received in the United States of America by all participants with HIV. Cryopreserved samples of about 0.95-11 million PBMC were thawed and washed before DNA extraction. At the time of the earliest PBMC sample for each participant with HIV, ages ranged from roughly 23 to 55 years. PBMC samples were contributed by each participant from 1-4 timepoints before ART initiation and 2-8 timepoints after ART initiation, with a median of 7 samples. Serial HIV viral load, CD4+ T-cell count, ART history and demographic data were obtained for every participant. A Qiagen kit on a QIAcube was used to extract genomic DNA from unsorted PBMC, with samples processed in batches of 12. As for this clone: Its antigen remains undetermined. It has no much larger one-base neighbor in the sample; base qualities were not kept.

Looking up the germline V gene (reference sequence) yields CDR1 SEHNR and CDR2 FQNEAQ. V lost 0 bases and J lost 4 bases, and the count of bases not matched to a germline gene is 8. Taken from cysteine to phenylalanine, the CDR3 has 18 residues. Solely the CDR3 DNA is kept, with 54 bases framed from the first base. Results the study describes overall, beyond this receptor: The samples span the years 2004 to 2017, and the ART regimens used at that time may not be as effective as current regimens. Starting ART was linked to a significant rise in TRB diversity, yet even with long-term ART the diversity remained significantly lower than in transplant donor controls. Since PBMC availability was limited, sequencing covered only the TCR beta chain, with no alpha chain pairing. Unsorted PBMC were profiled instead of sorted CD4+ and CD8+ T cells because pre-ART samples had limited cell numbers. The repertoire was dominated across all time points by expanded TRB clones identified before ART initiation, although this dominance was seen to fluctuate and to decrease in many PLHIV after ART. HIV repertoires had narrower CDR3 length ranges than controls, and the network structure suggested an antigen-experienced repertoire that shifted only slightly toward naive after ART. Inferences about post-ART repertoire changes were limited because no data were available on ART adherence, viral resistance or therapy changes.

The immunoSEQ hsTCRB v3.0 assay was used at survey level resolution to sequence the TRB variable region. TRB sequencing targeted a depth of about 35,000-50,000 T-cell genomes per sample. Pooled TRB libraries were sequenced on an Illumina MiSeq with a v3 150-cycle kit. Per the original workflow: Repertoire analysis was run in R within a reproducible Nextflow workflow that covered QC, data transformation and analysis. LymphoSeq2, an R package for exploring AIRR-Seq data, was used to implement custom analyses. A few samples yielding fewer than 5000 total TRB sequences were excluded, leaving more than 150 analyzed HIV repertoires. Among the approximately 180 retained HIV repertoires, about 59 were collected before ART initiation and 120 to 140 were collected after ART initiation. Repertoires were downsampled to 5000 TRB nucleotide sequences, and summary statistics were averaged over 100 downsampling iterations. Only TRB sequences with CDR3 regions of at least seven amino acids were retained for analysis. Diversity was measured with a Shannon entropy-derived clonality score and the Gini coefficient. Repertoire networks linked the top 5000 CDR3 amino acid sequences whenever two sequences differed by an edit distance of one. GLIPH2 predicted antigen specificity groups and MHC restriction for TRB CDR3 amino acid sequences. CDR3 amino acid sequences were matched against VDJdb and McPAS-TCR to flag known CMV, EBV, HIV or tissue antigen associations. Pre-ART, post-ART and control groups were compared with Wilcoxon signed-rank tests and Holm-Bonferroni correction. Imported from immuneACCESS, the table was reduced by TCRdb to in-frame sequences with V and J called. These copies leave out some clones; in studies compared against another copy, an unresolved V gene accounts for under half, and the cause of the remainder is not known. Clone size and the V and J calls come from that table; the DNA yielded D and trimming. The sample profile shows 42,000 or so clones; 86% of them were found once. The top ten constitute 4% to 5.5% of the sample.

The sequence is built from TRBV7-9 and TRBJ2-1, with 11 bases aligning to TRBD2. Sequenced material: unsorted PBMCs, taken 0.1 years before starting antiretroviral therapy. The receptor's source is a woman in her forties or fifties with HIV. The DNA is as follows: TGTGCCAGCAGCTTAGCGGGACTAGCGGCCCTGCCATACAATGAGCAGTTCTTC. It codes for CASSLAGLAALPYNEQFF.